This T cell receptor (beta chain) was sequenced in a study of cytomegalovirus exposure and HLA in healthy donors. Whole-study context: Per a later analysis, the roughly 670 first-cohort and about 120 validation repertoires shared one platform. Findings of the study overall: A later analysis found first-cohort TCR clusters tended to co-occur in the 90 to 150 validation repertoires. Many donors shared some public TCRs, even though most TCR sequences were rare.

Some clones are missing from TCRdb's copy, which holds only in-frame ones; the method was immunoSEQ multiplex PCR. Seen here are 110,000 to 150,000 clones, roughly 93% observed once, and the top ten hold approximately 1.8%. V was clipped by 1 base and J by 0 bases, with 11 bases between them. The CDR3 totals 16 residues. The V gene's germline CDR1 is SGHAT and CDR2 FQNNGV. The donors were members of the approximately 120-subject validation cohort (separate from the approximately 670-subject first cohort). Note on this clone: Antigen specificity is unknown.

What was sequenced was PBMCs. The TCR originated in a man between 18 and 35 years old in good health and CMV-seropositive. The chain combines TRBV11-2 with TRBJ2-3, with D unresolved. The CDR3 nucleotides are TGTGCCAGCAGCTTAGGTGCGCGCCTTAGCACAGATACGCAGTATTTT. Protein: CASSLGARLSTDTQYF.